Shown below are 9 T cell receptor beta chains from a single sample sequenced in a study of CD8+ T cells in alopecia areata. TCR sequencing used cDNA made by reverse transcription of extracted RNA. Repertoires were generated with immunoSEQ multiplex PCR, while TCRdb's copy carries only in-frame clones and drops some. In total the sample includes approximately 110,000 clones, none of them seen once. The sample taken for sequencing was lesional skin. Receptors were obtained from a C3H/HeJ mouse with alopecia areata. Mice of this strain are of MHC haplotype H2-k.

A remark on this clone: The genes are named according to mouse. The CDR3 end is not reached by the read, which stops 4 residues before it; the germline J gene fills it in. The chain has TRBV13-1 and TRBJ2-3; TRBD1 might be the D (7 bases). Germline CDR1 reads NSHNY; CDR2 reads SYGAGN. Trimming shortened V by 2 bases and J by 2 bases, and 9 bases separated the two germline ends. CDR3 size: 14 residues. This CDR3 reads CASSDRGDAETLYF. The CDR3 DNA, read in part, is TGTGCCAGCAGTGACAGGGGGGATGCAGAA.

As for this clone: The germline and genes are mouse ones. This CDR3 is CASGDAGQISNERLFF. The part of the CDR3 DNA that was read is TGTGCCAGCGGTGATGCGGGACAGATTTCCAACGAA. The chain combines TRBV13-2 with TRBJ1-4, with TRBD1 identical over 7 bases. Read data end 4 residues before the CDR3 end; the end is taken from the germline J gene. This CDR3 is built from 16 residues. CDR1 is NNHNN, CDR2 SYGAGS, per germline (reference sequence). V lost 0 bases to trimming and J lost 0 bases; unmatched junction nucleotides: 2.

Comment on this clone: Genes here carry mouse names. The CDR3 end is not reached by the read, which stops 4 residues before it; the germline J gene fills it in. The chain combines TRBV17 with TRBJ2-1; TRBD2 aligns across 10 bases. Germline V gene lookup returns CDR1 MNHDT and CDR2 YYDKIL. This CDR3 contains 15 residues. With V trimmed by 3 bases and J by 6 bases, 5 bases remained unmatched. The CDR3 region is CASSRTGGKSAEQFF. Partial CDR3 DNA: TGTGCTAGCAGTAGGACTGGGGGGAAGAGTGCT.

In this sample, this clone turned up many times. Mouse gene names and germline throughout. The read terminates 4 residues ahead of where the CDR3 ends, so the germline J gene completes it. V and J are TRBV13-3 and TRBJ1-4, with a weak D call TRBD1 (5 bases). Germline V gene sequence: CDR1 NNHDY, CDR2 SYVADS. The V gene lost 0 bases and the J gene lost 3 bases, with 9 bases spanning the gap. This CDR3 has 15 residues. The CDR3 loop reads CASSDVRTTNERLFF. Incomplete CDR3 DNA: TGTGCCAGCAGTGATGTGAGGACAACCAACGAA.

A note on this clone: Gene names and germline refer to mouse. The read finishes 4 residues shy of the CDR3 end, and the germline J gene is used to complete it. The chain recombines TRBV31 with TRBJ2-4; 8 bases agree with TRBD2. The trim removed 0 bases at V and 1 base at J, leaving 9 bases unmatched. Per the germline V gene, CDR1 is GKSSPN and CDR2 is SITVG. The CDR3 is 17 amino acids. The covered CDR3 bases are TGTGCCTGGAGTCTAGTGAGGGGGGGCGCCGGTCAAAAC. It translates to CAWSLVRGGAGQN. The entire CDR3 protein reads CAWSLVRGGAGQNTLYF.

About this clone: The protein in this entry is translated from the DNA; at residue 12 it differs from the protein listed in TCRdb. The gene symbols are mouse symbols. The read gets to within 3 residues of the CDR3 end, and the germline J gene fills in the rest. This chain links TRBV1 with TRBJ1-6; a possible D gene is TRBD1 (5 bases). TRBJ1-6 is given ORF status, its function remaining uncertain. CDR1 is NSQYPW and CDR2 is LRSPGD in the germline V gene (reference sequence). The V gene lost 5 bases and the J gene lost 2 bases, with 10 bases spanning the gap. This CDR3 spans 15 amino acids. Partial CDR3 DNA: TGCACCTGCAGTCTGACAGCGACCTATAATTCGCCC. Translated: CTCSLTATYNSP. The full CDR3 reads CTCSLTATYNSPLYF.

This clone was seen ten or more times. These gene names are mouse names. With the read ending 4 residues before the CDR3 end, the germline J gene is used to fill in that end. This chain joins TRBV19 and TRBJ2-5; 14 positions agree with TRBD2. CDR3 length: 15 amino acids. Germline assignment: CDR1 FNHDT and CDR2 SITEND (reference sequence). CDR3 DNA (partial): TGTGCCAGCAGTCGGGACTGGGGGGGCGCGGAC. This gives the protein CASSRDWGGAD. The entire CDR3 protein is CASSRDWGGADTQYF.

Comments on this clone: Mouse names are used for the genes. The read is 4 residues too short to cover the CDR3 end, so that end is filled in from the germline J gene. The genes are TRBV19 and TRBJ1-2; the D is unclear. Germline lookup yields CDR1 FNHDT and CDR2 SITEND (reference sequence). The CDR3 consists of 14 residues. Trimming took off 3 bases at V and 2 bases at J, with 11 bases between the two ends. The part of the CDR3 DNA that was read is TGTGCCAGCAGTAGATCCTTGGGGAACTCC. Protein sequence: CASSRSLGNS. The complete CDR3 protein is CASSRSLGNSDYTF.

This clone has only a few counts. The protein TCRdb lists differs from the translation of the DNA at residue 12; the protein given here is translated from the DNA itself. Mouse names are used for the genes. The read ends 3 residues shy of where the CDR3 ends; the end is completed using the germline J gene. The gene calls are TRBV1 and TRBJ1-6; 7 positions agree with TRBD1. TRBJ1-6 is identified as an open reading frame with a role that is uncertain. Per germline, CDR1 NSQYPW and CDR2 LRSPGD (reference sequence). After removal of 3 bases from V and 3 bases from J, the junction contained 2 bases not matched to a gene. The CDR3 covers 15 residues. The CDR3 here is CTCSASGGYNSPLYF. The DNA read from the CDR3 is TGCACCTGCAGTGCTTCAGGGGGCTATAATTCGCCC.